Listed here are 24 T cell receptor beta chains from one sample, sequenced in a study of Ad26.COV2.S vaccination and SARS-CoV-2 variants. Noted treatment: 15 to 20 received Ad26.COV2.S at low or high dose, single or two shots; roughly five received placebo; per-sample allocation not given. It was on day 63 after the first vaccine or placebo injection that samples were taken. Only in-frame clones appear in the TCRdb table, and some are missing; sequencing was by immunoSEQ multiplex PCR. The sample has roughly 700,000 clones, roughly 90% seen once. The specimen comprised peripheral blood, sampled in a trial of Ad26.COV2.S vaccine versus placebo. These receptors all come from a person aged 18-60 years who received the Ad26.COV2.S COVID-19 vaccine or a placebo.

The J gene is TRBJ2-5, the V gene TRBV19, with D tentatively TRBD2 (7 bases). This CDR3 has 15 residues. Germline V gives CDR1 LNHDA, CDR2 SQIVND (reference sequence). Trimming cost V 10 bases and J 4 bases, with 22 bases left between them. The CDR3 is CATSWGGAPTETQYF. The CDR3 nucleotides are TGTGCCACCTCCTGGGGGGGGGCCCCTACAGAGACCCAGTACTTC.

This clone was counted once. CDR3 in DNA: TGCAGCATTACTAGCGGGAGGTACAATGAGCAGTTCTTC. This codes for CSITSGRYNEQFF. The chain is built from TRBV29-1 and TRBJ2-1, with 12 bases aligning to TRBD2. Germline CDR1 and CDR2: SQVTM and ANQGSEA. The junction had 3 bases not matched to a gene; V was cut back by 8 bases and J by 4 bases. The CDR3 consists of 13 residues.

This rearrangement joins TRBV6-5 to TRBJ2-7, with 9 bases matching TRBD1. The ends lost 7 bases at V and 1 base at J; junction bases unmatched: 8. The length of the CDR3 is 15 residues. The germline V gene has CDR1 MNHEY and CDR2 SVGAGI. The CDR3 region has the DNA TGTGCCAGCAATTTTGGACAGGGGTCGTCCTACGAGCAGTACTTC. It is translated as CASNFGQGSSYEQYF.

This chain connects TRBV3-1 (or the pseudogene TRBV3-2) to TRBJ2-7, with 10 bases identical to TRBD2. CDR1 and CDR2 from the germline V gene are LGHDT and YNNKEL (reference sequence). With 4 bases clipped from V and 5 bases from J, the junction kept 5 bases outside the gene matches. The CDR3 spans 14 residues. In DNA form, the CDR3 reads TGTGCCAGCAGCCGAATCGGGACTAGCGACGAGCAGTACTTC. It translates to CASSRIGTSDEQYF.

The chain couples TRBV19 to TRBJ1-1, with 7 positions matching TRBD1. Germline-derived CDR1 and CDR2 are LNHDA and SQIVND (reference sequence). This CDR3 comprises 15 residues. V gave up 4 bases and J gave up 2 bases; unmatched junction bases: 7. The CDR3 sequence is CASSRTGAGNTEAFF. The DNA of the CDR3 is TGTGCCAGTAGTAGAACAGGGGCGGGAAACACTGAAGCTTTCTTT. Looking up the rest from reference TRBV19 and TRBJ1-1 gives the full variable domain: DGGITQSPKYLFRKEGQNVTLSCEQNLNHDAMYWYRQDPGQGLRLIYYSQIVNDFQKGDIAEGYSVSREKKESFPLTVTSAQKNPTAFYLCASSRTGAGNTEAFFGQGTRLTVV.

The CDR3 region has the DNA TGTGCCAGCAGTGAATCAAATTATTCACCCCTCCACTTT. This sequence encodes CASSESNYSPLHF. The chain joins TRBV2 to TRBJ1-6, with D unresolved. V was trimmed by 2 bases and J by 8 bases, leaving 7 bases between them. Germline CDR1 SNHLY, CDR2 FYNNEI. The CDR3 is 13 amino acids.

The V gene is TRBV6-5, the J gene TRBJ2-7; 7 bases are a match to TRBD2. The germline gives CDR1 MNHEY, CDR2 SVGAGI. After removal of 6 bases from V and 0 bases from J, the junction contained 8 bases not matched to a gene. The length of the CDR3 is 15 residues. CDR3 coding DNA: TGTGCCAGCAGACAATATCGGGAGGCCTCCTACGAGCAGTACTTC. This gives the protein CASRQYREASYEQYF.

This chain uses TRBV5-4 with TRBJ1-2; TRBD1 agrees at 8 bases. Germline-derived CDR1 and CDR2 are SGHNT and YYREEE (reference sequence). J gave up 2 bases and V 1 base, and 4 bases lay outside the gene matches. The CDR3 has 15 residues. The CDR3 coding sequence is TGTGCCAGCAGCTTGATCGACAGGGGAAACTATGGCTACACCTTC. Translated, it gives CASSLIDRGNYGYTF. Looking up the rest from reference TRBV5-4 and TRBJ1-2 gives the full variable domain: ETGVTQSPTHLIKTRGQQVTLRCSSQSGHNTVSWYQQALGQGPQFIFQYYREEENGRGNFPPRFSGLQFPNYSSELNVNALELDDSALYLCASSLIDRGNYGYTFGSGTRLTVV.

This clone was seen only once. The chain has TRBV10-2 and TRBJ2-7; D remains unclear. CDR1 WSHSY and CDR2 SAAADI come from the germline V gene. The CDR3 sequence is 11 residues long. Trimming took off 3 bases at V and 7 bases at J, with 7 bases between the two ends. In DNA form, the CDR3 reads TGCGCCAGCAGTGACCCGCGGGAGCAGTACTTC. It specifies CASSDPREQYF.

Points on this clone: The same CDR3 arises from other DNA sequences in this sample as well. The V call is TRBV5-4, the J call TRBJ2-1, with D perhaps TRBD2 (5 bases). The germline V gene encodes CDR1 SGHNT and CDR2 YYREEE (reference sequence). V was shortened by 0 bases and J by 4 bases, with 8 bases between the two germline ends. CDR3 length: 14 amino acids. The CDR3, as DNA: TGTGCCAGCAGCTTGGGAGGGAAATACAATGAGCAGTTCTTC. It translates to CASSLGGKYNEQFF. The complete variable domain, with remaining parts taken from reference TRBV5-4 and TRBJ2-1, reads ETGVTQSPTHLIKTRGQQVTLRCSSQSGHNTVSWYQQALGQGPQFIFQYYREEENGRGNFPPRFSGLQFPNYSSELNVNALELDDSALYLCASSLGGKYNEQFFGPGTRLTVL.

The chain links TRBV18 to TRBJ2-6; no clear D. V gave up 2 bases and J gave up 0 bases, with 5 bases separating them. Germline V gene lookup returns CDR1 KGHSH and CDR2 LQKENI. The CDR3 length is 15 residues. The CDR3 DNA reads as TGTGCCAGCTCACCAATGGGCTCTGGGGCCAACGTCCTGACTTTC. It encodes CASSPMGSGANVLTF. Drawing the rest from reference TRBV18 and TRBJ2-6, the complete variable domain is NAGVMQNPRHLVRRRGQEARLRCSPMKGHSHVYWYRQLPEEGLKFMVYLQKENIIDESGMPKERFSAEFPKEGPSILRIQQVVRGDSAAYFCASSPMGSGANVLTFGAGSRLTVL.

The chain recombines TRBV11-2 with TRBJ1-1, with D uncertain. The CDR3 totals 13 residues. Germline CDR1 and CDR2: SGHAT and FQNNGV. V was cut by 4 bases and J by 3 bases, with 9 bases left in between. The CDR3 protein is CASSYGPYTEAFF. The CDR3 nucleotides are TGTGCCAGCAGCTACGGACCGTACACTGAAGCTTTCTTT.

CDR3 sequence reads: CASSAGGSPLHF. The CDR3 region has the DNA TGTGCCAGCAGTGCAGGCGGATCACCCCTCCACTTT. The J gene is TRBJ1-6, the V gene TRBV6-2 or TRBV6-3; D is unclear. The ends were cut back, 5 bases at V and 10 bases at J, with 9 bases in the middle. Germline V gene data show CDR1 as MNHEY and CDR2 as SVGEGT. The CDR3 is made up of 12 amino acids.

As concerns this clone: Additional DNA sequences in this sample encode the identical CDR3. The chain is built from TRBV9 and TRBJ2-1, with 7 bases identical to TRBD1. The V segment lost 1 base and the J segment 1 base; nucleotides outside the gene matches: 5. This CDR3 spans 16 amino acids. Germline loops: CDR1 SGDLS, CDR2 YYNGEE. The CDR3 protein is CASSVSGTVSYNEQFF. The CDR3 bases are TGTGCCAGCAGCGTATCTGGGACAGTATCCTACAATGAGCAGTTCTTC.

The rearrangement uses TRBV23-1 and TRBJ2-5; 8 bases are a match to TRBD1. TRBV23-1 is sorted into the ORF group, with uncertain function. The V segment lost 9 bases and the J segment 3 bases; nucleotides outside the gene matches: 3. The length of the CDR3 is 12 residues. CDR3 sequence: CARTGEKETQYF. The DNA of the CDR3 is TGCGCCAGGACAGGGGAAAAAGAGACCCAGTACTTC.

The chain is built from TRBV7-2 and TRBJ1-6; D perhaps matches TRBD1 (5 bases). The CDR3 length is 11 residues. V shed 4 bases and J shed 14 bases, with 9 bases lying between them. CDR1 is SGHTA, CDR2 FQGNSA, per germline. CDR3 in DNA: TGTGCCAGCAGCTGGGGGTCGGCCCTCCACTTT. It codes for CASSWGSALHF.

This clone was seen once. Other DNA sequences within the sample encode an identical CDR3. V is TRBV5-1 and J is TRBJ2-5; TRBD1 matches 12 bases. CDR3 length equals 14 residues. Germline CDR1 SGHRS, CDR2 YFSETQ. V lost 4 bases and J lost 5; bases outside the gene matches: 3. The DNA of the CDR3 is TGCGCCAGCAGCCCGGGACAGGGGGCCGAGACCCAGTACTTC. It translates to CASSPGQGAETQYF. The entire variable domain, with the rest obtained from reference TRBV5-1 and TRBJ2-5, is as follows: KAGVTQTPRYLIKTRGQQVTLSCSPISGHRSVSWYQQTPGQGLQFLFEYFSETQRNKGNFPGRFSGRQFSNSRSEMNVSTLELGDSALYLCASSPGQGAETQYFGPGTRLLVL.

This clone has only a few counts. Other DNA sequences in this sample translate to the same CDR3. The rearrangement uses TRBV7-2 and TRBJ2-7; no clear D. CDR3 length: 11 amino acids. V shed 5 bases and J shed 0 bases, with 2 bases lying between them. Germline CDR1 reads SGHTA; CDR2 reads FQGNSA. The CDR3 here is CASSASYEQYF. The CDR3 nucleotides read TGTGCCAGCAGCGCCTCCTACGAGCAGTACTTC.

The chain uses TRBV10-3 and TRBJ1-6, with D possibly matching TRBD1 (5 bases). Germline-derived CDR1 and CDR2 are ENHRY and SYGVKD. V lost 9 bases and J lost 7, with 16 bases in between. The CDR3 contains 14 residues. The CDR3 loop reads CAIQAPAGNSPLHF. CDR3 coding DNA: TGTGCCATACAGGCCCCGGCGGGGAATTCACCCCTCCACTTT.

The rearrangement links TRBV27 to TRBJ2-2; D might be TRBD1 or TRBD2, each matching 6 bases. The germline V gene encodes CDR1 MNHEY and CDR2 SMNVEV (reference sequence). This CDR3 has 15 residues. Deletions cut 6 bases from V and 3 bases from J, with 14 bases between. In DNA, the CDR3 is TGTGCCAGCAGGGGGGGCCGATCGGACACCGGGGAGCTGTTTTTT. It translates to CASRGGRSDTGELFF.

This chain links TRBV3-1 (or the pseudogene TRBV3-2) with TRBJ2-2; no definite D call. Germline CDR1 and CDR2: LGHDT and YNNKEL (reference sequence). Trimming stripped 0 bases from V and 4 bases from J, with 6 bases between. The CDR3 runs to 14 residues. CDR3 in amino acids: CASSQEEGTGELFF. CDR3 sequence (DNA): TGTGCCAGCAGCCAAGAGGAAGGCACCGGGGAGCTGTTTTTT.

This clone has just one count. The V and J genes are TRBV14 and TRBJ1-6; 10 bases are a match to TRBD1. The CDR3 is 20 residues long. Germline loops: CDR1 SGHDN, CDR2 FVKESK. With 0 bases clipped from V and 0 bases from J, the junction kept 8 bases outside the gene matches. This CDR3 is CASSQDRGTGALSYNSPLHF. CDR3 bases: TGTGCCAGCAGCCAAGATCGGGGGACAGGGGCCCTCTCCTATAATTCACCCCTCCACTTT.

The genes are TRBV4-2 and TRBJ2-7; D is unclear. V dropped 4 bases and J dropped 2 bases, with 3 bases sitting between them. In germline, CDR1 is LGHNA, CDR2 YNFKEQ. The CDR3 covers 11 residues. The CDR3 DNA is TGTGCCAGCAGCCTTCCCTACGAGCAGTACTTC. This translates into CASSLPYEQYF.

This rearrangement joins TRBV2 to TRBJ2-7; maybe TRBD2 (6 bases). The CDR3 runs to 17 residues. Between the trimmed V and J ends, which lost 6 bases and 4 bases, there was a span of 25 bases. CDR1 is SNHLY and CDR2 is FYNNEI in the germline V gene. The CDR3 loop reads CASSPKVGGSLRYEQYF. CDR3 coding DNA: TGTGCCAGCAGCCCAAAGGTCGGGGGTTCCCTTCGGTACGAGCAGTACTTC.